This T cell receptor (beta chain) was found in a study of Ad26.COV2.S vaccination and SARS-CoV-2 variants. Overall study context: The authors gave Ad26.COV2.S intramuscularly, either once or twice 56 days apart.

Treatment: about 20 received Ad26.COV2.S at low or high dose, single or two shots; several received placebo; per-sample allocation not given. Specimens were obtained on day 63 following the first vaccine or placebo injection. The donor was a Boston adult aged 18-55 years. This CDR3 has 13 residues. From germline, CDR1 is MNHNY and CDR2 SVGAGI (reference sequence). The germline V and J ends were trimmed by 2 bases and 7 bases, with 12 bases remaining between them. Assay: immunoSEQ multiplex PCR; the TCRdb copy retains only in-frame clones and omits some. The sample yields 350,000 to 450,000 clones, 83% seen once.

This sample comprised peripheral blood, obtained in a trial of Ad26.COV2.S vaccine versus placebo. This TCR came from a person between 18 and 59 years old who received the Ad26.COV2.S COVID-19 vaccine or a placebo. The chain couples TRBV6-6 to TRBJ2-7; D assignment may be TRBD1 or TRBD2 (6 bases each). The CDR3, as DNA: TGTGCCAGCAGTTACAGGGGGGTTGGGGAGCAGTACTTC. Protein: CASSYRGVGEQYF.